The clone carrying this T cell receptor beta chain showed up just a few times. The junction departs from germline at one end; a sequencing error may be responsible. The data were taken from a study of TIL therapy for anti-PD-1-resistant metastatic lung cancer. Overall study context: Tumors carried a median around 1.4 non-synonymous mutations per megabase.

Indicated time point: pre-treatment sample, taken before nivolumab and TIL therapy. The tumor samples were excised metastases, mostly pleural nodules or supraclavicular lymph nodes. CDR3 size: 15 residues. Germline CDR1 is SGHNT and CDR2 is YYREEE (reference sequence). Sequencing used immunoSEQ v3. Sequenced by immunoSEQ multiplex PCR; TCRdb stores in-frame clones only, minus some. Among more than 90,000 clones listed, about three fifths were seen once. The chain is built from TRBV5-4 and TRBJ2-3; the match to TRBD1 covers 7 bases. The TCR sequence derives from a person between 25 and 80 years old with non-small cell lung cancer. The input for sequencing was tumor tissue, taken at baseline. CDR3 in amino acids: CAPGPREVGTVTQYF. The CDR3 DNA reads TGTGCCCCCGGCCCTCGGGAAGTTGGGACAGTTACGCAGTATTTT.